This passage covers 14 T cell receptor beta chains from one sample sequenced in a study of blood T cell repertoires in COVID-19. Sequenced by immunoSEQ multiplex PCR; TCRdb stores in-frame clones only, minus some. The table records more than 200,000 clones, roughly 90% of them present only once. The sample comprised PBMCs or T cells enriched from blood (not recorded which). These receptors came from a woman aged 25 to 39 with acute COVID-19.

The chain couples TRBV3-1 (or the pseudogene TRBV3-2) to TRBJ1-5; D is unresolved. This CDR3 spans 15 amino acids. Germline CDR1 is LGHDT and CDR2 is YNNKEL (reference sequence). The ends were cut back, 0 bases at V and 4 bases at J, with 10 bases in the middle. CDR3 protein: CASSQDLGVNQPQHF. The DNA for the CDR3 is TGTGCCAGCAGCCAAGACTTGGGAGTGAATCAGCCCCAGCATTTT.

This sequence joins TRBV7-2 and TRBJ2-1; 9 positions agree with TRBD2. The CDR3 is made up of 16 amino acids. Germline CDR1 and CDR2: SGHTA and FQGNSA. V was clipped by 4 bases and J by 1 base; unmatched bases: 5. The CDR3 bases are TGTGCCAGCAGCTCGCCTACTAGCGGGTCCTACAATGAGCAGTTCTTC. It is translated as CASSSPTSGSYNEQFF.

The chain combines TRBV5-4 with TRBJ1-2; tentative D call: TRBD1 (5 bases). The CDR3 runs to 11 residues. The V and J ends lost 5 bases and 12 bases respectively, with 14 bases between them. The V gene's germline CDR1 is SGHNT and CDR2 YYREEE (reference sequence). The CDR3 DNA is TGTGCCAGCAGTTCTGAACAGGACCACACCTTC. Amino acid sequence: CASSSEQDHTF.

The CDR3 protein is CASSPVGGAGNTIYF. CDR3 DNA: TGTGCCAGCAGCCCGGTGGGGGGGGCAGGAAACACCATATATTTT. The chain uses TRBV7-3 and TRBJ1-3, with D possibly TRBD1 on 6 matching bases. CDR1 and CDR2 from the germline V gene are SGHTA and FQGTGA. CDR3 length: 15 residues. The germline V and J ends were trimmed by 5 bases and 4 bases, with 15 bases remaining between them.

This rearrangement joins TRBV12-3 or TRBV12-4 to TRBJ1-2, with a tentative D call TRBD1 (5 bases). Between the trimmed V and J ends, which lost 3 bases and 5 bases, there was a span of 10 bases. CDR3 length equals 13 residues. The CDR3 region has the DNA TGTGCCAGCAGTTTGGGGCAGTTATATGGCTACACCTTC. Encoded protein: CASSLGQLYGYTF.

V and J are TRBV18 and TRBJ2-7, with a possible D match to TRBD1 (5 bases). This CDR3 comprises 13 residues. The ends were cut back, 2 bases at V and 7 bases at J, with 12 bases in the middle. Per germline, CDR1 KGHSH and CDR2 LQKENI. CDR3 in amino acids: CASSPGAVREQYF. CDR3 DNA sequence: TGTGCCAGCTCACCAGGGGCAGTACGTGAGCAGTACTTC.

The chain is built from TRBV5-1 and TRBJ2-1; weak D call: TRBD2 (6 bases). Trimming shortened V by 3 bases and J by 2 bases, and 15 bases separated the two germline ends. Germline V CDR1 and CDR2: SGHRS, YFSETQ. There are 16 residues in the CDR3. CDR3 DNA sequence: TGCGCCAGCAGCTGGGACCCCGGAGGGGCCTACAATGAGCAGTTCTTC. Translation gives CASSWDPGGAYNEQFF.

CDR3 DNA sequence: TGTGCCAGCAGCTTAGAGGGCGGGGGGTCCGAGCAGTACTTC. It is translated as CASSLEGGGSEQYF. V usage is TRBV7-9 and J usage is TRBJ2-7; 8 bases are a match to TRBD2. Germline values: CDR1 SEHNR, CDR2 FQNEAQ (reference sequence). Unmatched junction bases numbered 5, after V lost 1 base and J lost 6 bases. CDR3 length equals 14 residues.

The J gene is TRBJ1-1, the V gene TRBV28, with 7 bases fitting TRBD1. Germline V CDR1 and CDR2: MDHEN, SYDVKM. The CDR3 consists of 15 residues. The V and J ends lost 3 bases and 0 bases, in that order; junction bases with no gene match: 4. The DNA for the CDR3 is TGTGCCAGCAGTTTCAGGGGGAGGATGAACACTGAAGCTTTCTTT. Encoded protein: CASSFRGRMNTEAFF. Using reference TRBV28 and TRBJ1-1 for the parts outside the CDR3, the full variable domain is DVKVTQSSRYLVKRTGEKVFLECVQDMDHENMFWYRQDPGLGLRLIYFSYDVKMKEKGDIPEGYSVSREKKERFSLILESASTNQTSMYLCASSFRGRMNTEAFFGQGTRLTVV.

This chain links TRBV5-1 with TRBJ2-7, with D possibly being TRBD1 (5 bases). Trimming shortened V by 0 bases and J by 3 bases, and 7 bases separated the two germline ends. Germline assignment: CDR1 SGHRS and CDR2 YFSETQ. This CDR3 region has 13 residues. The CDR3 region is CASSLGQSYEQYF. The CDR3 nucleotides are TGCGCCAGCAGCTTGGGACAGAGCTACGAGCAGTACTTC.

This sequence joins TRBV4-1 and TRBJ2-2; 7 bases match TRBD1. From germline, CDR1 is MGHRA and CDR2 YSYEKL. Trimming removed 3 bases from V and 6 bases from J; junction bases left unmatched: 7. The CDR3 is 15 amino acids. The CDR3 spells CASSQGQLLSGELFF. The CDR3 coding sequence is TGCGCCAGCAGCCAGGGACAGCTCCTGTCCGGGGAGCTGTTTTTT.

The chain recombines TRBV11-3 with TRBJ2-1, with a tentative D call TRBD1 (5 bases). CDR1 and CDR2 (germline): SGHNT, YENEEA. The CDR3 sequence is 18 residues long. With 5 bases removed from V and 4 bases from J, the gap between germline ends came to 24 bases. As DNA, the CDR3 is TGTGCCAGCAGCCCCCGACCAGGGTCGGGTTCCCTTTACAATGAGCAGTTCTTC. Its protein is CASSPRPGSGSLYNEQFF. The full variable domain, with the rest looked up from reference TRBV11-3 and TRBJ2-1, is EAGVVQSPRYKIIEKKQPVAFWCNPISGHNTLYWYLQNLGQGPELLIRYENEEAVDDSQLPKDRFSAERLKGVDSTLKIQPAELGDSAVYLCASSPRPGSGSLYNEQFFGPGTRLTVL.

The gene calls are TRBV19 and TRBJ2-1; D not certain. Germline values: CDR1 LNHDA, CDR2 SQIVND (reference sequence). CDR3 size: 15 residues. The germline V and J ends were trimmed by 2 bases and 0 bases, with 8 bases remaining between them. Here the CDR3 DNA reads TGTGCCAGTAGTATACTAGAAAGCTCCTACAATGAGCAGTTCTTC. This sequence encodes CASSILESSYNEQFF. The variable domain in full, completed from reference TRBV19 and TRBJ2-1, reads DGGITQSPKYLFRKEGQNVTLSCEQNLNHDAMYWYRQDPGQGLRLIYYSQIVNDFQKGDIAEGYSVSREKKESFPLTVTSAQKNPTAFYLCASSILESSYNEQFFGPGTRLTVL.

This sequence joins TRBV6-5 and TRBJ1-1; 7 bases align to TRBD1. V shed 6 bases, J shed 0 bases, and the junction held 7 bases outside the gene matches. Germline V gene data show CDR1 as MNHEY and CDR2 as SVGAGI. The CDR3 consists of 15 residues. Here the CDR3 reads CASSRNRGLNTEAFF. CDR3 nucleotides: TGTGCCAGCAGCCGAAACAGGGGCTTGAACACTGAAGCTTTCTTT.